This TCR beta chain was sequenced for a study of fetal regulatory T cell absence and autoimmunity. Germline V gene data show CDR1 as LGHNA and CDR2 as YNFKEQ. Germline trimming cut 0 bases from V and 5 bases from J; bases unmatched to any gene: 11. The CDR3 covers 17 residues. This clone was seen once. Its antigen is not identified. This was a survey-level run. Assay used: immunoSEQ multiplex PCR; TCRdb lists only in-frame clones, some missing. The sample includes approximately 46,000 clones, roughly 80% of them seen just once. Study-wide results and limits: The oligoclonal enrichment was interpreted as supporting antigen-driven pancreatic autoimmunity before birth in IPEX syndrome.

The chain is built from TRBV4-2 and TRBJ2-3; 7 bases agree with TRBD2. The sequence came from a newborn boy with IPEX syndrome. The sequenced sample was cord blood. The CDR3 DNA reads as TGTGCCAGCAGCCAAGATCAAAATCGGGAGGTGGGAGATACGCAGTATTTT. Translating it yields CASSQDQNREVGDTQYF.